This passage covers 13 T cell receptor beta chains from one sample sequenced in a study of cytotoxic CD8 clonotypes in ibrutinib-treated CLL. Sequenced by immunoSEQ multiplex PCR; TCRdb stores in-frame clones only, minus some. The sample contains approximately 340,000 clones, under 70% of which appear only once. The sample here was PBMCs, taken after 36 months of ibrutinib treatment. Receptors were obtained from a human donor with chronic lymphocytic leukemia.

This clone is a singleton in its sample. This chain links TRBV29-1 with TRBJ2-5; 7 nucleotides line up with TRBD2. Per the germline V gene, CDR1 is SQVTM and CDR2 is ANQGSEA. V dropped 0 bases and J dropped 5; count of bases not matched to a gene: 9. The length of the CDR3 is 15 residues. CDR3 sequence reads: CSVEDQLALLETQYF. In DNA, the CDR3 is TGCAGCGTTGAAGATCAACTAGCGCTACTGGAGACCCAGTACTTC.

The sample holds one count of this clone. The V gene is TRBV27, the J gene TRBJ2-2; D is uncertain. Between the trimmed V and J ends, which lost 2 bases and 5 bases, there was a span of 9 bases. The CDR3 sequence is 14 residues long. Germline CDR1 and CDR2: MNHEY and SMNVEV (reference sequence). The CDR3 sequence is CASSLQRRTGELFF. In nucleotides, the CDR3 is TGTGCCAGCAGTTTACAGAGGCGGACCGGGGAGCTGTTTTTT.

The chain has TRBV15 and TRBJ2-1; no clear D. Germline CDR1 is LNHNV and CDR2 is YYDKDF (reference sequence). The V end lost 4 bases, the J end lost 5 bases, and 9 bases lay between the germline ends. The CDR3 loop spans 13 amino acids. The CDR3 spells CATSTTSHNEQFF. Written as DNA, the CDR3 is TGTGCCACCAGCACCACAAGTCACAATGAGCAGTTCTTC.

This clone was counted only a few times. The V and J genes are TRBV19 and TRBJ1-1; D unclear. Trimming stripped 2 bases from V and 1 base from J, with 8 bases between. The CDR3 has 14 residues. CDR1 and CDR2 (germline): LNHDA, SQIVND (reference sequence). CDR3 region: CASSILAANTEAFF. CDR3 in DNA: TGTGCCAGTAGTATATTGGCAGCGAACACTGAAGCTTTCTTT.

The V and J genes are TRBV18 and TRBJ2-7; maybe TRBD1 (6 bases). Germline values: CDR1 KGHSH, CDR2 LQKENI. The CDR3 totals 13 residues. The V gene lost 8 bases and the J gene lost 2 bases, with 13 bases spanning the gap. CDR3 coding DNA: TGTGCCAGCGGGATTGGGGGCGCCTACGAGCAGTACTTC. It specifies CASGIGGAYEQYF.

The CDR3 DNA sequence: TGTGCCAGCAGCACCGGGACTAGCGGATTCTACGAGCAGTACTTC. Encoded protein: CASSTGTSGFYEQYF. V gene TRBV9 combines with J gene TRBJ2-7, with 11 positions matching TRBD2. Germline lookup yields CDR1 SGDLS and CDR2 YYNGEE. V dropped 4 bases and J dropped 3; count of bases not matched to a gene: 6. The CDR3 has 15 residues.

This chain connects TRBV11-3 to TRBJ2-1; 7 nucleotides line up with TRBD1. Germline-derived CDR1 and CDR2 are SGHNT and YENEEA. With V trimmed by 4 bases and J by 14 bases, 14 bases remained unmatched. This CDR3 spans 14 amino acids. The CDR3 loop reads CASSSDGGQAVKFF. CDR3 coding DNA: TGTGCCAGCAGCTCGGATGGCGGACAGGCTGTAAAGTTCTTC.

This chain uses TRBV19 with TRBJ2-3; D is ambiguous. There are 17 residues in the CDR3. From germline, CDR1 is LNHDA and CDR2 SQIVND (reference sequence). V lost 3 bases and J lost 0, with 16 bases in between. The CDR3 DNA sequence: TGTGCCAGTAGTATTGGCTCAGGATCTCCTAGCACAGATACGCAGTATTTT. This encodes CASSIGSGSPSTDTQYF.

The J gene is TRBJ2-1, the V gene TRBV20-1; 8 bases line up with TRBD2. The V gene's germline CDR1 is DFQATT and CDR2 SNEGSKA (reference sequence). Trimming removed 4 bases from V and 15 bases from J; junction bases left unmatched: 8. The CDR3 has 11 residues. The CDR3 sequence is CSATQPGLVFF. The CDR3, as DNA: TGCAGTGCTACTCAACCGGGACTAGTGTTCTTC.

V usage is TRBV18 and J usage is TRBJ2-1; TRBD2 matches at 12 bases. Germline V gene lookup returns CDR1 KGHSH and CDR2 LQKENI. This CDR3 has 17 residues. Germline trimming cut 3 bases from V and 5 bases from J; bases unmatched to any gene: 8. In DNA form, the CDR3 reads TGTGCCAGCTCACCCTATATGACTAGCGGGGGTGACAATGAGCAGTTCTTC. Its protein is CASSPYMTSGGDNEQFF. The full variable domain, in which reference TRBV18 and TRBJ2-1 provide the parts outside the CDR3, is NAGVMQNPRHLVRRRGQEARLRCSPMKGHSHVYWYRQLPEEGLKFMVYLQKENIIDESGMPKERFSAEFPKEGPSILRIQQVVRGDSAAYFCASSPYMTSGGDNEQFFGPGTRLTVL.

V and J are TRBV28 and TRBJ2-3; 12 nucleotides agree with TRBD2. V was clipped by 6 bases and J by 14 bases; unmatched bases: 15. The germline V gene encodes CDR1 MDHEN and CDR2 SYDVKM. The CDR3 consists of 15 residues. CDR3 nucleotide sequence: TGTGCCAGCAGGCCTCCGGGACTAGCGGGCCTGAACCCGTATTTT. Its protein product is CASRPPGLAGLNPYF.

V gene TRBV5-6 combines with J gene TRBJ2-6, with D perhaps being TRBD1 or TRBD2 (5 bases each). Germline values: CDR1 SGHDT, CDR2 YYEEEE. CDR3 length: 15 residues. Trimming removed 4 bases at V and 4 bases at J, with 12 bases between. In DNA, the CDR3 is TGTGCCAGCAGCGCTGCCGGGACCGGGGCCAACGTCCTGACTTTC. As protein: CASSAAGTGANVLTF. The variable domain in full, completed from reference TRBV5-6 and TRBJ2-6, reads DAGVTQSPTHLIKTRGQQVTLRCSPKSGHDTVSWYQQALGQGPQFIFQYYEEEERQRGNFPDRFSGHQFPNYSSELNVNALLLGDSALYLCASSAAGTGANVLTFGAGSRLTVL.

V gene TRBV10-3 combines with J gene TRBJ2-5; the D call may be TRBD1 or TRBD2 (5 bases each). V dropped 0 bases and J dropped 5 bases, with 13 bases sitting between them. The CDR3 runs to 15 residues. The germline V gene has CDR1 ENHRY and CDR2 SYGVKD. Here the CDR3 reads CAISESTGLGETQYF. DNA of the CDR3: TGTGCCATCAGTGAGTCTACAGGACTTGGGGAGACCCAGTACTTC.